What follows is one T cell receptor (beta chain) and its context. The antigen is unknown. Primers for the PCR totalled 60 Vbeta and 13 Jbeta. The data were produced by immunoSEQ multiplex PCR, yet TCRdb's version contains in-frame clones alone and is incomplete. In the table there are 150,000 to 200,000 clones, approximately 78% of which are singletons. With 0 bases removed from V and 7 bases from J, the gap between germline ends came to 9 bases. Germline values: CDR1 SGDLS, CDR2 YYNGEE. The CDR3 covers 13 residues. The sample is drawn from a study of cytomegalovirus exposure and HLA in healthy donors. Study at large: About 85 million unique TCRs from HLA-typed donors were held in an early release of data.

Points from the study as a whole: Researchers reported in a later analysis that a missense DCLRE1C variant was tied to TCR beta V- and J-gene trimming. Some V segments could not be told apart, so they were left out, TRBV6-2 and TRBV6-3 among them. Most TCR sequences were seen very rarely across donors, but some public TCRs occurred in many.

Sequenced: PBMCs. V usage is TRBV9 and J usage is TRBJ2-3; no reliable D call. The sequence derives from a woman younger than 35 in good health and CMV-seronegative. As DNA, the CDR3 is TGTGCCAGCAGCGTAGGTTTTTCCAATACGCAGTATTTT. As protein: CASSVGFSNTQYF.